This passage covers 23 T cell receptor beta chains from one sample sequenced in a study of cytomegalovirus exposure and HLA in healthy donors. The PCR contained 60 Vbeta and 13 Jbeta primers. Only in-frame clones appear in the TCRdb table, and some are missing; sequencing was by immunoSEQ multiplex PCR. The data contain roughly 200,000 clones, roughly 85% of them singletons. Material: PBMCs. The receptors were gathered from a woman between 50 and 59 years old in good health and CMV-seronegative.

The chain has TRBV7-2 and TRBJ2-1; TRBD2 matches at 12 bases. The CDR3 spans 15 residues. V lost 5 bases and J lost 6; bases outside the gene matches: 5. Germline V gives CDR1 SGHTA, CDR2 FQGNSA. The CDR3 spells CASSLQGLAGNEQFF. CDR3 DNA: TGTGCCAGCAGCCTCCAGGGACTAGCGGGCAATGAGCAGTTCTTC.

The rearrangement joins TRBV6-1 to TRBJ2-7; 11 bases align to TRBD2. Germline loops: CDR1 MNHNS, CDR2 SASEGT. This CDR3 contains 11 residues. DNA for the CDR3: TGTGCGGGGACTAGCGGCTACGAGCAGTACTTC. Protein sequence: CAGTSGYEQYF.

CDR3 loop: CASAPGSWADTQYF. DNA of the CDR3: TGTGCTAGTGCCCCGGGTTCCTGGGCAGATACGCAGTATTTT. The rearrangement links TRBV12-5 to TRBJ2-3; D unclear. V lost 7 bases to trimming and J lost 4 bases, with 15 bases between them. The CDR3 is 14 amino acids. CDR1 and CDR2 from the germline V gene are LGHNT and FRNRAP.

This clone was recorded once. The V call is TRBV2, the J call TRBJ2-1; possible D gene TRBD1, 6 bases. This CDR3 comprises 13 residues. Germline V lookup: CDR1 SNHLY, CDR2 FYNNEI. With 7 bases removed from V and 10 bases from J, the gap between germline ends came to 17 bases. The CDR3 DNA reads TGTGCCAGCACTTTGACAGCCACAGGGGAGCAGTTCTTC. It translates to CASTLTATGEQFF.

CDR3 sequence: CASSSSGTGEEKLFF. The CDR3 DNA reads as TGTGCCAGCAGCTCATCCGGGACAGGGGAGGAAAAACTGTTTTTT. The genes are TRBV11-1 and TRBJ1-4, with 10 bases aligning to TRBD1. This CDR3 is built from 15 residues. In germline, CDR1 is SGHAT, CDR2 FQDESV (reference sequence). The junction had 7 bases not matched to a gene; V was cut back by 4 bases and J by 8 bases.

The CDR3 nucleotides are TGTGCCAGCAGTTTATCAAGGCTAGCGGGAGAGACCCAGTACTTC. This translates into CASSLSRLAGETQYF. This chain connects TRBV27 to TRBJ2-5, with 8 bases lining up with TRBD2. V was pared by 0 bases and J by 4 bases, with 4 bases of the junction left unmatched. CDR1 and CDR2 (germline): MNHEY, SMNVEV (reference sequence). The CDR3 consists of 15 residues.

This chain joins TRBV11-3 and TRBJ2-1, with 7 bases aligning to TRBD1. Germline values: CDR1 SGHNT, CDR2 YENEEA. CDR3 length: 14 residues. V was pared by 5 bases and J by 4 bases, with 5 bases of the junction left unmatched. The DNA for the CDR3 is TGTGCCAGCAGCCCAGGGGGACAATACAATGAGCAGTTCTTC. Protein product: CASSPGGQYNEQFF.

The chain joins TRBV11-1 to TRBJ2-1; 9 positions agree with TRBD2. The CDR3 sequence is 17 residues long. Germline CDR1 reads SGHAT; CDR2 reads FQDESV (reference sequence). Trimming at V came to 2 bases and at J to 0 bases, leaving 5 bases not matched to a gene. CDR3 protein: CASSLSASGASYNEQFF. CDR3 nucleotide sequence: TGTGCCAGCAGCTTATCAGCTAGCGGGGCCTCCTACAATGAGCAGTTCTTC.

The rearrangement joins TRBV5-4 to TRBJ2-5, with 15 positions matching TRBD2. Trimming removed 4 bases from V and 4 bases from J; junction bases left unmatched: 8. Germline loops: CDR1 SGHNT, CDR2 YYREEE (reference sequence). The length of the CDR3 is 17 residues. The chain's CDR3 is CASSGGLAGGVGETQYF. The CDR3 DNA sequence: TGTGCCAGCAGCGGAGGACTAGCGGGAGGGGTGGGAGAGACCCAGTACTTC. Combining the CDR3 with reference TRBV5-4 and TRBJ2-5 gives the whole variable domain ETGVTQSPTHLIKTRGQQVTLRCSSQSGHNTVSWYQQALGQGPQFIFQYYREEENGRGNFPPRFSGLQFPNYSSELNVNALELDDSALYLCASSGGLAGGVGETQYFGPGTRLLVL.

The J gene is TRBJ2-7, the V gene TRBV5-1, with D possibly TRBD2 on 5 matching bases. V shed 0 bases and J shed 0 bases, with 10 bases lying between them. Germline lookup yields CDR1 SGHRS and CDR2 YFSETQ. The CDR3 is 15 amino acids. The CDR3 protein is CASSLEPGSSYEQYF. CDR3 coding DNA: TGCGCCAGCAGCTTGGAACCGGGGTCCTCCTACGAGCAGTACTTC. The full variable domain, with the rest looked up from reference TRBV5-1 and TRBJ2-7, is KAGVTQTPRYLIKTRGQQVTLSCSPISGHRSVSWYQQTPGQGLQFLFEYFSETQRNKGNFPGRFSGRQFSNSRSEMNVSTLELGDSALYLCASSLEPGSSYEQYFGPGTRLTVT.

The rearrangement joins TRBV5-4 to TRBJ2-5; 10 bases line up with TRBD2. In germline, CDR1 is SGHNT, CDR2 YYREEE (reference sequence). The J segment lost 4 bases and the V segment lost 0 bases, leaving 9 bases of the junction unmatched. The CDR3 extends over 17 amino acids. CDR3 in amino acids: CASSLGTSGTRRETQYF. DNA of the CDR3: TGTGCCAGCAGCTTGGGGACTAGCGGAACGAGACGAGAGACCCAGTACTTC.

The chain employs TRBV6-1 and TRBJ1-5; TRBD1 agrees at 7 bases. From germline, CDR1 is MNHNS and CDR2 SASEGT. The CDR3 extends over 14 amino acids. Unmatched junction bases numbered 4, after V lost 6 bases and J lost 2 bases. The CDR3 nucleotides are TGTGCCAGCAGCCCTGGACAGGGCAATCAGCCCCAGCATTTT. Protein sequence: CASSPGQGNQPQHF.

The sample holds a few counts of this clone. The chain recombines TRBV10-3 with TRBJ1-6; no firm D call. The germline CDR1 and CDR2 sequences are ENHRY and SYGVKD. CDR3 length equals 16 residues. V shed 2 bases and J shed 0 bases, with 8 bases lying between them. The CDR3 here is CAISEGGSSYNSPLHF. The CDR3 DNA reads TGTGCCATCAGTGAGGGTGGGAGCTCCTATAATTCACCCCTCCACTTT.

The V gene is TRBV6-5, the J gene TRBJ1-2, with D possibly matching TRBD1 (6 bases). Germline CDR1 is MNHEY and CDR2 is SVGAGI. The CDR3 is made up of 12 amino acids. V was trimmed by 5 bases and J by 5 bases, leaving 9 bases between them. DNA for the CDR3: TGTGCCAGCAGTAGGACAGCATATGGCTACACCTTC. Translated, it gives CASSRTAYGYTF.

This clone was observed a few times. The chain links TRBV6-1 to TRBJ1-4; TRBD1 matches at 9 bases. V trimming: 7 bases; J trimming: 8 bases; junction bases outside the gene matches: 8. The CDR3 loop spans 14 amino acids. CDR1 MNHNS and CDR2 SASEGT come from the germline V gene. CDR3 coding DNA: TGTGCCAGCACCCCAACAGGGGGCGGAGAAAAACTGTTTTTT. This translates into CASTPTGGGEKLFF.

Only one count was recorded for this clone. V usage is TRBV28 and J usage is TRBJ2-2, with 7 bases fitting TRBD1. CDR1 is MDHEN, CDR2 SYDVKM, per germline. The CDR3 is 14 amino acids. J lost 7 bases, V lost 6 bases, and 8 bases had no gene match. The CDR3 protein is CASSPGQWGGELFF. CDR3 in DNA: TGTGCCAGCAGCCCGGGACAGTGGGGCGGGGAGCTGTTTTTT.

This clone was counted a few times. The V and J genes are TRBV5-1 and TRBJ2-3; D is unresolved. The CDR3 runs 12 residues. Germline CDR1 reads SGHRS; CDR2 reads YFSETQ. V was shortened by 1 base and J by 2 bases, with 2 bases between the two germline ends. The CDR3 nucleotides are TGCGCCAGCAGCTTGCACACAGATACGCAGTATTTT. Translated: CASSLHTDTQYF.

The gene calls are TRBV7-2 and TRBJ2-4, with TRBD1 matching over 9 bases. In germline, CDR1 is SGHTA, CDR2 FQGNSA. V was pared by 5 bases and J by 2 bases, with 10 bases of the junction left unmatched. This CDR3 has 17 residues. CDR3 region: CASSPQGARATKNIQYF. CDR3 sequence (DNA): TGTGCCAGCAGCCCACAGGGGGCGCGGGCAACCAAAAACATTCAGTACTTC.

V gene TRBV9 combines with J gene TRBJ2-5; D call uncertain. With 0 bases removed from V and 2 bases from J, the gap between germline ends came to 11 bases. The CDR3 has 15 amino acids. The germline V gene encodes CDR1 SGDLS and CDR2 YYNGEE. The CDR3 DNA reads TGTGCCAGCAGCGTAGGGGCAGTGTGGCAAGAGACCCAGTACTTC. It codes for CASSVGAVWQETQYF.

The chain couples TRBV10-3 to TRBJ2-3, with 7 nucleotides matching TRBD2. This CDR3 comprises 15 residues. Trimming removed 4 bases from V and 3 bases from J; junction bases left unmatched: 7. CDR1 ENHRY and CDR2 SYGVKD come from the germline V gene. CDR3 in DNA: TGTGCCATCAGTGTTGGGGGGGGTGGTACAGATACGCAGTATTTT. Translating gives CAISVGGGGTDTQYF.

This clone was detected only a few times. CDR3 DNA sequence: TGTGCCATCAGGGGGACAGGGGGAGGTGGCTACACCTTC. It yields the protein CAIRGTGGGGYTF. The rearrangement links TRBV10-3 to TRBJ1-2; 11 bases line up with TRBD1. V lost 6 bases to trimming and J lost 7 bases; unmatched junction nucleotides: 4. This CDR3 comprises 13 residues. Germline CDR1 is ENHRY and CDR2 is SYGVKD.

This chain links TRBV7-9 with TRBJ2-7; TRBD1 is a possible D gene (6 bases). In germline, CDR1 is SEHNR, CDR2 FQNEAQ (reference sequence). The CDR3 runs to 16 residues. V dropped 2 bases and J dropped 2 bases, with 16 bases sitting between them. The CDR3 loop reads CASSLRATGATYEQYF. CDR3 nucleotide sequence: TGTGCCAGCAGCTTACGTGCGACAGGAGCCACCTACGAGCAGTACTTC.

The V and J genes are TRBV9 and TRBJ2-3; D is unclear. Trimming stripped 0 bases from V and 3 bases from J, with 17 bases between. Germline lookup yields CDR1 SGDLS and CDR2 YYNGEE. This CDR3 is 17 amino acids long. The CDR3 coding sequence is TGTGCCAGCAGCGTAGATAGTCGGTCGATCCGGACAGATACGCAGTATTTT. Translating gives CASSVDSRSIRTDTQYF.